The T cell receptor (beta chain) described here comes from a study of CD8 T cells in ankylosing spondylitis. This clonotype was observed many times. The antigen is unknown. Whole-study findings and limits: Roughly eight highly homologous variants made up a TCR beta motif that seemed to typify ankylosing spondylitis blood.

Making use of molecular barcodes, quantitative 5'-RACE generated TCR beta libraries. TCRdb analysed the 5' RACE reads with MiXCR anew, one entry per CDR3 protein. The repertoire has about 500,000 distinct CDR3 sequences, approximately 5.3% of them found once; the top ten carry 3.5%. This clonotype was sampled from a male donor with ankylosing spondylitis. The material sequenced was blood, either unsorted or a sorted T cell fraction (not recorded which).

CDR3 sequence (DNA): TGTGCCAGCAGCTTAGGGGCAGGGGGTCTATCCTACGAGCAGTACTTC. Translation: CASSLGAGGLSYEQYF. The V gene is TRBV7-9, the J gene TRBJ2-7, with TRBD1 matching 7 bases. The CDR3 runs to 16 residues. J gave up 1 base and V 1 base, and 7 bases lay outside the gene matches. The germline CDR1 and CDR2 sequences are SEHNR and FQNEAQ (reference sequence).